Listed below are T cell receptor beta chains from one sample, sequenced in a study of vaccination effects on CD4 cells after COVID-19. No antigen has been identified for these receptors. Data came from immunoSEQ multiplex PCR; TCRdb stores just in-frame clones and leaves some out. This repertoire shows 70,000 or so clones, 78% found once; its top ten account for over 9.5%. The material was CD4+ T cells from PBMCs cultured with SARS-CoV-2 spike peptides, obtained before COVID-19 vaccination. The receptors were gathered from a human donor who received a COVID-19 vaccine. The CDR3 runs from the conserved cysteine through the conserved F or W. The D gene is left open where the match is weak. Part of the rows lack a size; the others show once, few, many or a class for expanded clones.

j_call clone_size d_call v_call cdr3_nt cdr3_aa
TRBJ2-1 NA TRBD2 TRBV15 TGTGCCACCAGCATACCCGGGACTAGCGCCCACAATGAGCAGTTCTTC CATSIPGTSAHNEQFF
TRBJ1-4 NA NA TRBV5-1 TGCGCCAGCAGCTTAGTAGGGGCAGAGGGTGAAAAACTGTTTTTT CASSLVGAEGEKLFF
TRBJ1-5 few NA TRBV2 TGTGCCAGCTCCGCACAGAACAATCAGCCCCAGCATTTT CASSAQNNQPQHF
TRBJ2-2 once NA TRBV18 TGTGCCAGCTCACCACCGGGGGGACGTAACACCGGGGAGCTGTTTTTT CASSPPGGRNTGELFF
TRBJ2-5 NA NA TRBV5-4 TGTGCCAGCAGCTCCCTAGGGGAGACCCAGTACTTC CASSSLGETQYF
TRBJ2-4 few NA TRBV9 TGTGCCAGCAGCGTATCCCTGTTGACAACTCAGTACTTC CASSVSLLTTQYF
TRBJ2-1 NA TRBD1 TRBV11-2 TGTGCCAGCAGCTTCTCCCGGACAGGGGACAATGAGCAGTTCTTC CASSFSRTGDNEQFF
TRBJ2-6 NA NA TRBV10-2 TGCGCCAGCAGAGATAGGGAGGCCGCTCTCTCTGGGGCCAACGTCCTGACTTTC CASRDREAALSGANVLTF
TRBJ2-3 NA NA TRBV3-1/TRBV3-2 TGTGCCAGCAGCCATCGGCTAGTTGGAGATACGCAGTATTTT CASSHRLVGDTQYF
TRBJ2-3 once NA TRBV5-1 TGCGCCAGCAGCAGCCAGCCAGGGGATACGCAGTATTTT CASSSQPGDTQYF
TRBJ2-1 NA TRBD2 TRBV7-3 TGTGCCAGCAGCAGGAGACTAGCGGGGTCCTACAATGAGCAGTTCTTC CASSRRLAGSYNEQFF
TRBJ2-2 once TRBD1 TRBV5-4 TGTGCCAGCAGCCCCCAGACAGGGGCGAACACCGGGGAGCTGTTTTTT CASSPQTGANTGELFF
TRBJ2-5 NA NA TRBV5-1 TGCGCCAGCAGCTTGTTGCGCCAAGAGACCCAGTACTTC CASSLLRQETQYF
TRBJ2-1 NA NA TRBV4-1 TGCGCCAGCAGCCAAGTCTCGAGGGTCAGCAATGAGCAGTTCTTC CASSQVSRVSNEQFF
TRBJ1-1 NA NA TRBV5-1 TGCGCCAGCAGCGCGGGCACAGGGCCTCAGAACACTGAAGCTTTCTTT CASSAGTGPQNTEAFF
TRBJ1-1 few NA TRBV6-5 TGTGCGACGGGGGGGCGAGGCACTGAAGCTTTCTTT CATGGRGTEAFF
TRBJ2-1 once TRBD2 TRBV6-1 TGTGCCAGCAGTGAACAGACTAGCGGGGTATCGGAGCGGTTCTTC CASSEQTSGVSERFF
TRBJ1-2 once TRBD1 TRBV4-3 TGCGCCAGCACACCCGGGACAGGGGGAGACTATGGCTACACCTTC CASTPGTGGDYGYTF
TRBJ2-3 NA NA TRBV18 TGTGCCAGCTCACCACTTTCCAGGTCATTCACAGATACGCAGTATTTT CASSPLSRSFTDTQYF
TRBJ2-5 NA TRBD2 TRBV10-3 TGTGCCATCAGTGACGATGGCGGGGGAGTAGAGACCCAGTACTTC CAISDDGGGVETQYF
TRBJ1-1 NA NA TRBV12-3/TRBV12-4 TGTGCCAGCACCTACAGCTACACTGAAGCTTTCTTT CASTYSYTEAFF
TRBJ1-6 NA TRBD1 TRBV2 TGTGCCACCCAGGCATCCGGGACAGGGAATTCACCCCTCCACTTT CATQASGTGNSPLHF
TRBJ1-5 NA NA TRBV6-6 TGTGCCAGCAGTTACCGAGAAGTCGAGCCCCAGCATTTT CASSYREVEPQHF
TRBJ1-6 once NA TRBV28 TGTGCCAGCAGTCCCTCGAGGGGTTGGCCCCTCCACTTT CASSPSRGWPLHF
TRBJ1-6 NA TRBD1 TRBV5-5 TGTGCCAGCAGCTTTTCCCCCGGGACAGAAAATTCACCCCTCCACTTT CASSFSPGTENSPLHF
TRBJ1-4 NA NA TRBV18 TGTGCCAGCTCACCAGCCATGGTGGGGAATGAAAAACTGTTTTTT CASSPAMVGNEKLFF
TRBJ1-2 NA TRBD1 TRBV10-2 TGCGCCAGCAGGGGACAGGGGTTTTTTCCGGACTATGGCTACACCTTC CASRGQGFFPDYGYTF
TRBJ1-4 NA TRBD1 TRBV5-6 TGTGCCAGCAGCTTGCGGACAGGGGCTGAAAAACTGTTTTTT CASSLRTGAEKLFF
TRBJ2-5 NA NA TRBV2 TGTGCCAGCAGTGGCCCCGGCCTGACCCTGGGGACCCAGTACTTC CASSGPGLTLGTQYF
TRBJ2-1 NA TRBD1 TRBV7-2 TGTGCCAGCAGCTCGCACAGGGGGCAAAACAACAATGAGCAGTTCTTC CASSSHRGQNNNEQFF
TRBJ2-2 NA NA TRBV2 TGTGCCAGCAGGAATGACGGGAACACCGGGGAGCTGTTTTTT CASRNDGNTGELFF
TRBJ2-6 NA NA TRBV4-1 TGCGCCAGCAGCGATGGACAGCTCCTCTCTGGGGCCAACGTCCTGACTTTC CASSDGQLLSGANVLTF
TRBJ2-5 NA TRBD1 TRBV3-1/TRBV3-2 TGTGCCAGCAGTTTCACAGGGGTTAGTGCAGAGACCCAGTACTTC CASSFTGVSAETQYF
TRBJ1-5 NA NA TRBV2 TGTGCCAGCAGTGAGAGGGAGAGGGGGCCCCAGCATTTT CASSERERGPQHF
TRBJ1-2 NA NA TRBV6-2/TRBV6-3 TGTGCCAGCAGTTACCGGCAGGGGATCGACTATGGCTACACCTTC CASSYRQGIDYGYTF
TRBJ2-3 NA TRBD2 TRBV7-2 TGTGCCAGCAGATTCAGCGGGGGGGCGGTATCCCCAGATACGCAGTATTTT CASRFSGGAVSPDTQYF
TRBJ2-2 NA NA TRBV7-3 TGTGCCAGCGGGACGGTGGGGGCGAACACCGGGGAGCTGTTTTTT CASGTVGANTGELFF
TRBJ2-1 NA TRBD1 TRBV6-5 TGTGCCAGCAGTTATGAGACAGGGAACAATGAGCAGTTCTTC CASSYETGNNEQFF
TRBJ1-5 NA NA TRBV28 TGTGCCAGCAGTTATGGGCCCGGCTCGGGGGTATATCAGCCCCAGCATTTT CASSYGPGSGVYQPQHF
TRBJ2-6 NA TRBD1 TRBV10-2 TGCGCCAGCAATTTGGACAGGCTCGGGGCCAACGTCCTGACTTTC CASNLDRLGANVLTF